These T cell receptor beta chains were read from a single sample in a study of blood T cell repertoires in COVID-19. Here immunoSEQ multiplex PCR was the method, and the copy in TCRdb shows in-frame clones only, minus some. The sample has some 300,000 clones, approximately 84% seen once. Sequencing was carried out using PBMCs or T cells enriched from blood (not recorded which). The receptors were sampled from a woman aged 25 to 39 who had recovered from COVID-19. Each CDR3 is given with its conserved first and last residue. The D gene is left open where the match is weak. The listing skips clone size in some rows; elsewhere it reads once, few, many or a size class.

V gene	CDR3 length	J gene	D gene	clone size	CDR3 protein	CDR3 DNA
TRBV9	15	TRBJ2-1	TRBD2	.	CASSVVAGAYNEQFF	TGTGCCAGCAGCGTAGTAGCGGGGGCATACAATGAGCAGTTCTTC
TRBV30	13	TRBJ1-2	.	.	CAWSSGGTYGYTF	TGTGCCTGGAGCTCGGGGGGTACGTATGGCTACACCTTC
TRBV13	16	TRBJ2-3	TRBD2	.	CASRWRGDGRTDTQYF	TGTGCCAGCAGGTGGCGGGGGGACGGACGCACAGATACGCAGTATTTT
TRBV27	19	TRBJ1-6	.	.	CASSWDGRGVGSYNSPLHF	TGTGCCAGCAGTTGGGATGGGCGGGGAGTGGGCTCCTATAATTCACCCCTCCACTTT
TRBV9	14	TRBJ2-3	.	.	CASSVGHRTDTQYF	TGTGCCAGCAGCGTAGGACATCGCACAGATACGCAGTATTTT
TRBV7-9	16	TRBJ2-1	TRBD1	.	CASSPRTGGKGNEQFF	TGTGCCAGCAGCCCCCGGACAGGGGGAAAAGGCAATGAGCAGTTCTTC
TRBV18	16	TRBJ1-1	.	once	CASSPRNLQGGTEAFF	TGTGCCAGCTCACCTAGAAATCTCCAGGGAGGGACTGAAGCTTTCTTT
TRBV6-2/TRBV6-3	15	TRBJ2-7	TRBD2	.	CASSYSPGGGSEQYF	TGTGCCAGCAGTTACTCCCCGGGGGGGGGCTCCGAGCAGTACTTC
TRBV19	18	TRBJ2-4	.	.	CASSIDFDARVPKNIQYF	TGTGCCAGTAGTATAGATTTTGACGCACGGGTCCCCAAAAACATTCAGTACTTC
TRBV6-5	13	TRBJ2-5	.	.	CASRRTFQETQYF	TGTGCCAGCAGGCGGACATTTCAAGAGACCCAGTACTTC
TRBV27	15	TRBJ1-4	TRBD1	.	CASSYGQATNEKLFF	TGTGCCAGCAGTTACGGACAGGCAACTAATGAAAAACTGTTTTTT
TRBV6-1	15	TRBJ1-5	.	few	CASSEVLGGDQPQHF	TGTGCCAGCAGTGAAGTTTTGGGGGGTGACCAGCCCCAGCATTTT
TRBV6-5	13	TRBJ1-2	.	.	CASRLDSNYGYTF	TGTGCCAGCAGACTAGACTCTAACTATGGCTACACCTTC
TRBV5-1	12	TRBJ1-6	.	.	CASRGADSPLHF	TGCGCCAGCAGGGGAGCGGATTCACCCCTCCACTTT
TRBV5-1	14	TRBJ2-5	.	.	CASGTGSPGETQYF	TGCGCCAGCGGAACCGGGTCCCCTGGAGAGACCCAGTACTTC
TRBV15	16	TRBJ1-3	TRBD1	.	CATSFGQVTSGNTIYF	TGTGCCACCAGCTTTGGACAGGTAACCTCTGGAAACACCATATATTTT
TRBV19	15	TRBJ1-1	TRBD1	.	CATSRGSSFPTEAFF	TGTGCCACCTCCAGGGGGTCATCCTTTCCCACTGAAGCTTTCTTT
TRBV9	22	TRBJ2-1	.	.	CASSVGPGGRGSMGGSYNEQFF	TGTGCCAGCAGCGTAGGCCCCGGGGGGCGGGGGTCCATGGGAGGCTCCTACAATGAGCAGTTCTTC
TRBV19	14	TRBJ1-1	TRBD1	.	CASDRDRVFTEAFF	TGTGCCAGTGACCGGGACAGGGTCTTCACTGAAGCTTTCTTT
TRBV25-1	16	TRBJ1-4	.	few	CASSESAGATNEKLFF	TGTGCCAGCAGTGAATCTGCGGGGGCTACTAATGAAAAACTGTTTTTT
TRBV11-3	16	TRBJ2-2	.	.	CASSPRVGAVTGELFF	TGTGCCAGCAGCCCACGGGTGGGGGCCGTCACCGGGGAGCTGTTTTTT
TRBV6-2/TRBV6-3	15	TRBJ1-6	TRBD1	.	CASSYSRDRGSPLHF	TGTGCCAGCAGTTACTCACGGGACAGGGGTTCACCCCTCCACTTT
TRBV5-8	17	TRBJ1-3	TRBD1	few	CASSFGTDLFSGNTIYF	TGTGCCAGCAGCTTTGGGACAGACTTGTTCTCTGGAAACACCATATATTTT
TRBV5-6	16	TRBJ1-6	.	.	CASSFVGTKGDSPLHF	TGTGCCAGCAGCTTTGTCGGGACCAAGGGGGATTCACCCCTCCACTTT
TRBV7-9	16	TRBJ1-3	TRBD1	.	CASSPPGQRPGNTIYF	TGTGCCAGCAGCCCCCCGGGACAGAGGCCTGGAAACACCATATATTTT
TRBV6-4	14	TRBJ1-5	.	.	CASSATGLFQPQHF	TGTGCCAGCAGTGCCACCGGACTGTTTCAGCCCCAGCATTTT
TRBV2	13	TRBJ2-4	.	.	CASRERTKNIQYF	TGTGCCAGCAGGGAGAGGACCAAAAACATTCAGTACTTC
TRBV18	13	TRBJ1-5	.	.	CASSPGGDQPQHF	TGTGCCAGCTCACCAGGCGGGGACCAGCCCCAGCATTTT
TRBV6-1	15	TRBJ2-5	TRBD1	.	CASSDTGTGVETQYF	TGTGCCAGCAGTGACACCGGGACAGGGGTAGAGACCCAGTACTTC
TRBV7-8	15	TRBJ1-5	TRBD1	.	CASSVDRGGNQPQHF	TGTGCCAGCAGCGTCGACAGGGGAGGCAATCAGCCCCAGCATTTT
TRBV19	15	TRBJ1-5	TRBD1	.	CASSGPQGSNQPQHF	TGTGCCAGTAGCGGGCCACAGGGGAGCAATCAGCCCCAGCATTTT
TRBV3-1/TRBV3-2	14	TRBJ2-7	TRBD1	once	CASTRGTGSYEQYF	TGTGCCAGCACTCGCGGGACAGGGAGCTACGAGCAGTACTTC
TRBV6-1	14	TRBJ2-3	.	.	CASSELASEDTQYF	TGTGCCAGCAGTGAACTAGCGTCGGAAGATACGCAGTATTTT
TRBV5-5	12	TRBJ2-3	.	.	CASSSGTSLRYF	TGTGCCAGCAGCTCCGGGACATCTTTGCGGTATTTT
TRBV5-1	16	TRBJ2-2	TRBD1	.	CASSLGQGVGTGELFF	TGCGCCAGCAGCTTGGGACAGGGGGTCGGCACCGGGGAGCTGTTTTTT
TRBV14	15	TRBJ2-1	TRBD2	.	CASSPGTMDSNEQFF	TGTGCCAGCAGCCCCGGGACTATGGACTCAAATGAGCAGTTCTTC
TRBV19	12	TRBJ2-3	.	once	CATSRVTDTQYF	TGTGCCACCTCTCGGGTCACAGATACGCAGTATTTT
TRBV21-1	14	TRBJ2-2	.	.	CASPTSGRPGELFF	TGTGCCAGCCCAACTAGCGGGAGGCCCGGGGAGCTGTTTTTT
TRBV4-1	19	TRBJ1-5	.	.	CASSQVTGSFGSSNQPQHF	TGCGCCAGCAGCCAAGTAACAGGGAGTTTTGGGTCGAGCAATCAGCCCCAGCATTTT
TRBV28	15	TRBJ2-7	TRBD1	.	CASSLTGGSSYEQYF	TGTGCCAGCAGTTTAACAGGGGGAAGCTCCTACGAGCAGTACTTC
TRBV19	15	TRBJ2-2	.	.	CASSSFMFNTGELFF	TGTGCCAGTAGTAGTTTCATGTTTAACACCGGGGAGCTGTTTTTT
TRBV7-9	19	TRBJ1-2	.	.	CASSLGYPGWTSSNYGYTF	TGTGCCAGCAGCTTAGGGTACCCTGGATGGACAAGTTCAAACTATGGCTACACCTTC
TRBV1	14	TRBJ2-1	.	.	CTSSPRTLYNEQFF	TGCACCAGCAGCCCCCGGACTCTCTACAATGAGCAGTTCTTC
TRBV7-6	18	TRBJ2-2	TRBD2	.	CASSLAAGGSANTGELFF	TGTGCCAGCAGCTTAGCGGCGGGGGGCTCTGCAAACACCGGGGAGCTGTTTTTT
TRBV3-1/TRBV3-2	15	TRBJ1-3	.	.	CASSQGNQGRNTIYF	TGTGCCAGCAGCCAAGGCAATCAGGGGCGGAACACCATATATTTT
TRBV9	12	TRBJ1-5	.	.	CASSVNGEPQHF	TGTGCCAGCAGCGTTAACGGGGAGCCCCAGCATTTT
TRBV4-3	16	TRBJ1-1	.	.	CASSQDFSGPNTEAFF	TGCGCCAGCAGCCAAGATTTTTCAGGGCCGAACACTGAAGCTTTCTTT
TRBV24-1	16	TRBJ2-7	TRBD1	once	CATSDQGQGARDEQYF	TGTGCCACCAGTGACCAAGGACAGGGGGCGAGAGACGAGCAGTACTTC
TRBV6-1	16	TRBJ2-3	TRBD1	.	CASSEGDRVSTDTQYF	TGTGCCAGCAGTGAAGGGGACAGGGTTAGCACAGATACGCAGTATTTT
TRBV2	12	TRBJ1-1	.	.	CASRGPGGEAFF	TGTGCCAGCAGGGGCCCGGGGGGTGAAGCTTTCTTT
TRBV5-4	15	TRBJ1-2	.	.	CASSHKTSFNYGYTF	TGTGCCAGCAGCCATAAAACATCATTTAACTATGGCTACACCTTC
TRBV30	15	TRBJ1-5	TRBD1	.	CAWDQGAPRNQPQHF	TGTGCCTGGGACCAGGGGGCGCCTCGCAATCAGCCCCAGCATTTT